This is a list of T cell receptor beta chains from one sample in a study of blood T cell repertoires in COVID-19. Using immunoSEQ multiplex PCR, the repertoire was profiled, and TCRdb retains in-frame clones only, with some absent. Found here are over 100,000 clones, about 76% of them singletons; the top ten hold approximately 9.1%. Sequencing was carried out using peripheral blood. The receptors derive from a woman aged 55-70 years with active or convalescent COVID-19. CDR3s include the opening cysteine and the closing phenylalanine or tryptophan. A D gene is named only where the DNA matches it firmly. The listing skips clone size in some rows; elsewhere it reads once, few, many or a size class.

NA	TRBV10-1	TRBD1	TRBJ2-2	CASSPGQGSRTGELFF	TGCGCCAGCAGCCCGGGACAGGGAAGCCGTACCGGGGAGCTGTTTTTT
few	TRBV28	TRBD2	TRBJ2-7	CASSTPGLAGAYEQYF	TGTGCCAGCAGTACTCCGGGACTAGCGGGAGCCTACGAGCAGTACTTC
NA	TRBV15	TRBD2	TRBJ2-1	CATSMASGGAGDEQFF	TGTGCCACCAGCATGGCTAGCGGGGGAGCTGGCGATGAGCAGTTCTTC
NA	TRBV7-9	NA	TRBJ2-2	CASSLVVGAAHTGELFF	TGTGCCAGCAGCTTAGTGGTGGGGGCCGCTCACACCGGGGAGCTGTTTTTT
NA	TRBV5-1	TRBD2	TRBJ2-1	CASREPSGFYNEQFF	TGCGCCAGCAGGGAACCTAGCGGGTTTTACAATGAGCAGTTCTTC
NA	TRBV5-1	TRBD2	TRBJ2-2	CASSWIPSGGELFF	TGCGCCAGCAGCTGGATTCCTAGCGGCGGGGAGCTGTTTTTT
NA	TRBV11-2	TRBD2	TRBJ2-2	CASSFTLAGALAGELFF	TGTGCCAGCAGCTTTACACTAGCGGGAGCATTGGCCGGGGAGCTGTTTTTT
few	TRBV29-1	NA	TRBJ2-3	CSGRTGSDTQYF	TGCAGCGGAAGAACAGGGTCAGATACGCAGTATTTT
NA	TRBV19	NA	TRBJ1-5	CASSMVTGAIYSNQPQHF	TGTGCCAGTAGTATGGTGACAGGAGCTATCTATAGCAATCAGCCCCAGCATTTT
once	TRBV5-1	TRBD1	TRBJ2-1	CASSRDRGQDEQFF	TGCGCCAGCAGCCGGGACAGGGGGCAAGATGAGCAGTTCTTC
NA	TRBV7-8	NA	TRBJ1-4	CASSPGTWAEKLFF	TGTGCCAGCAGCCCCGGGACATGGGCGGAAAAACTGTTTTTT
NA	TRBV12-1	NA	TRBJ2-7	CASSPGGGSSYEQYF	TGTGCCAGCAGCCCGGGGGGAGGCAGCTCCTACGAGCAGTACTTC
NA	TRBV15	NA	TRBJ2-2	CATSTDYTGELFF	TGTGCCACCTCCACAGATTACACCGGGGAGCTGTTTTTT
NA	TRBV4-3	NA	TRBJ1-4	CASSQEPGSTNEKLFF	TGCGCCAGCAGCCAGGAGCCCGGATCAACTAATGAAAAACTGTTTTTT
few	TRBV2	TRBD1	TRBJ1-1	CASKTQGGRDTEAFF	TGTGCCAGCAAAACACAGGGGGGGCGCGACACTGAAGCTTTCTTT
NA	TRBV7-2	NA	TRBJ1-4	CASSPVPGVYDEKLFF	TGTGCCAGCAGCCCAGTCCCAGGGGTTTATGATGAAAAACTGTTTTTT
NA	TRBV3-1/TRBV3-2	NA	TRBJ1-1	CASSQGGAGNTEAFF	TGTGCCAGCAGCCAAGGGGGCGCAGGGAACACTGAAGCTTTCTTT
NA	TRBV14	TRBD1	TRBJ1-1	CASSPPTGGYAFF	TGTGCCAGCAGCCCGCCGACAGGGGGCTATGCTTTCTTT
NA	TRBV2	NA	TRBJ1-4	CASSRGRQDEKLFF	TGTGCCAGCAGTAGAGGTCGACAGGATGAAAAACTGTTTTTT
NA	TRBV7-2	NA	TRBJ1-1	CASSLDQVLNTEAFF	TGTGCCAGCAGCTTAGATCAGGTTTTGAACACTGAAGCTTTCTTT